This is a list of T cell receptor beta chains from one sample in a study of Graves' ophthalmopathy and Graves' hyperthyroidism. One entry per CDR3 protein, called by TCRdb with MiXCR from the multiplex PCR reads. This table has about 400,000 distinct CDR3 sequences, more than 20% appearing once. The sequencing sample was made of peripheral blood. The receptors shown here come from a woman under 30 with stable Graves' hyperthyroidism. Each CDR3 is given with its conserved first and last residue. The D gene is left open where the match is weak. Clone size is shown for a subset of rows, as once, few, many or a class of expanded clone.

>TRBJ1-2|.|many|TRBV6-5
TGTGCCAGCAGCGCCCGAGCCTATGGCTACACCTTC
CASSARAYGYTF
>TRBJ2-2|.|few|TRBV7-7
TGTGCTAGCAGCGATAAGACCGGGGACACCGGGGAGCTGTTTTTT
CASSDKTGDTGELFF
>TRBJ1-5|.|many|TRBV7-8
TGTGCCAGCAGCACACTCCCGGTAGAGACAGGAGAAGATAGCAATCAGCCCCAGCATTTT
CASSTLPVETGEDSNQPQHF
>TRBJ1-1|TRBD1|few|TRBV5-1
TGCGCCAGCAGCAGCGGGACAGGGGGCGTTGAAGCTTTCTTT
CASSSGTGGVEAFF
>TRBJ2-7|.|.|TRBV28
TGTGCCAGCAGTCCCGTCCGGGCCCCCTACGAGCAGTACTTC
CASSPVRAPYEQYF
>TRBJ2-2|TRBD1|many|TRBV2
TGTGCCAGCAGCCGGGACAGGGTAGAGACCGGGGAGCTGTTTTTT
CASSRDRVETGELFF
>TRBJ1-5|.|.|TRBV20-1
TGCAGTGCCCCAACACAGGGCGGTCTACCTAGCAATCAGCCCCAGCATTTT
CSAPTQGGLPSNQPQHF
>TRBJ2-5|.|many|TRBV10-3
TGTGCCATCAGTGCGCCCCCGTATGAAGAGACCCAGTACTTC
CAISAPPYEETQYF
>TRBJ1-5|.|many|TRBV27
TGTGCCAGTGGGCGAGATCAGCCCCAGCATTTT
CASGRDQPQHF
>TRBJ2-7|.|many|TRBV6-2/TRBV6-3
TGTGCCAGCAGTTACGGGCGTCGGTCTCCCTACGAGCAGTACTTC
CASSYGRRSPYEQYF
>TRBJ1-5|.|many|TRBV20-1
TGCAGTGCTCCCAGACAAGACGACAATCAGCCCCAGCATTTT
CSAPRQDDNQPQHF
>TRBJ2-7|.|.|TRBV12-3/TRBV12-4
TGTGCCAGCAGCGGACTGACCCTACGCGAGCAGTACTTC
CASSGLTLREQYF
>TRBJ1-2|.|.|TRBV10-2
TGCGCCAGCAGTGAGTCTGACAGGATTTCGGATGGCTACACCTTC
CASSESDRISDGYTF
>TRBJ2-7|TRBD1|many|TRBV20-1
TGCAGTGCTGCCCCCAGGGGGCGCATCCCCTACGAGCAGTACTTC
CSAAPRGRIPYEQYF
>TRBJ2-7|TRBD1|many|TRBV20-1
TGCAGTGCTACTCCCGGGACAGGGACCTACGAGCAGTACTTC
CSATPGTGTYEQYF
>TRBJ1-2|.|many|TRBV6-2/TRBV6-3
TGTGCCAGCAGACCGTCGACCTCTCGTGGCTACACCTTC
CASRPSTSRGYTF
>TRBJ2-5|.|.|TRBV4-1
TGCGCCAGCAGCCCGGAAGGGGGGGGGCAAGAGACCCAGTACTTC
CASSPEGGGQETQYF
>TRBJ1-1|TRBD1|.|TRBV11-3
TGTGCCAGCAGTCCCGGCAGGGGGCTTGTCACTGAAGCTTTCTTT
CASSPGRGLVTEAFF
>TRBJ1-1|.|many|TRBV28
TGTGCCAGCAGTTTCCCGTCTGTGGGGCGAGTCACTGAAGCTTTCTTT
CASSFPSVGRVTEAFF
>TRBJ2-2|.|many|TRBV10-1
TGCGCCAGCAGTGTTAACAGGGGAGGCACCGGGGAGCTGTTTTTT
CASSVNRGGTGELFF
>TRBJ2-2|TRBD2|many|TRBV15
TGTGCCACCAGCAGAGACGCTAGCGGGAACACCGGGGAGCTGTTTTTT
CATSRDASGNTGELFF
>TRBJ2-7|.|many|TRBV20-1
TGCAGTGCTAGAGATCTAGCCCCCCCGAACGAGCAGTACTTC
CSARDLAPPNEQYF
>TRBJ1-2|TRBD1|many|TRBV7-2
TGTGCCAGCAGTTACAGGGGGCGCGACTATGGCTACACCTTC
CASSYRGRDYGYTF
>TRBJ2-4|TRBD2|many|TRBV28
TGTGCCAGCAGTTCCCGGGAGGTCGCCAAAAACATTCAGTACTTC
CASSSREVAKNIQYF
>TRBJ1-1|.|few|TRBV7-2
TGTGCCAGCAGCCCCCGGGTCTACACTGAAGCTTTCTTT
CASSPRVYTEAFF
>TRBJ2-4|.|many|TRBV2
TGTGCCAGCAGTGATTGGTCCACCCAAGAGTATGGTCAGTACTTC
CASSDWSTQEYGQYF
>TRBJ2-2|TRBD2|many|TRBV28
TGTGCCAGCAGTTCTTTAGCGGGAGGGACCGCGGGGCCGGGGGAGCTGTTTTTT
CASSSLAGGTAGPGELFF
>TRBJ1-3|.|.|TRBV12-5
TGTGCTAGTGGTTTGATCGGAGACACCATATATTTT
CASGLIGDTIYF
>TRBJ2-5|TRBD1|many|TRBV5-1
TGCGCCAGCAGCGCGGGGACAGGCGGGGAGACCCAGTACTTC
CASSAGTGGETQYF
>TRBJ2-2|TRBD1|few|TRBV5-1
TGCGCCAGCAGCTTGGTGACAGGGGCCGGGGAGCTGTTTTTT
CASSLVTGAGELFF
>TRBJ1-5|.|many|TRBV30
TGTGCCTGGAGCTCCGGACAGTCTGGTCAGCCCCAGCATTTT
CAWSSGQSGQPQHF
>TRBJ2-5|.|many|TRBV10-3
TGTGCCATCAGTGAGTTCGCAGCGCGGCAGACCCAGTACTTC
CAISEFAARQTQYF
>TRBJ2-5|.|many|TRBV30
TGTGCCTGGAGTGGCCGAGGGACCCAGTACTTC
CAWSGRGTQYF
>TRBJ2-7|.|many|TRBV28
TGTGCCAGCAGTTTGATCCACGAGCAGTACTTC
CASSLIHEQYF
>TRBJ2-7|.|many|TRBV7-8
TGTGCCAGCAGCCCAGAATTTAGCCGTCACTACGAGCAGTACTTC
CASSPEFSRHYEQYF
>TRBJ1-5|.|.|TRBV9
TGTGCCAGCAGCAAGGGACAAAGCAATCAGCCCCAGCATTTT
CASSKGQSNQPQHF
>TRBJ2-1|.|many|TRBV6-2/TRBV6-3
TGTGCCAGCAGTTACCAGTCCTACAATGAGCAGTTCTTC
CASSYQSYNEQFF
>TRBJ2-7|.|.|TRBV6-2/TRBV6-3
TGTGCCAGCAGTTACTCGGGCGACAGGCCAGTTTCCTACGAGCAGTACTTC
CASSYSGDRPVSYEQYF
>TRBJ2-2|TRBD2|many|TRBV25-1
TGTGCCAGCAGGGCACTTATAGCGGGAGAAGACACCGGGGAGCTGTTTTTT
CASRALIAGEDTGELFF
>TRBJ2-7|.|many|TRBV28
TGTGCCAGCAGTCCACCACAGGGAGGATACGAGCAGTACTTC
CASSPPQGGYEQYF
>TRBJ2-5|.|many|TRBV6-1
TGTGCCAGCAGTCAAACAATGAACCGGGAAGAGACCCAGTACTTC
CASSQTMNREETQYF
>TRBJ2-7|.|.|TRBV12-3/TRBV12-4
TGTGCCACCCTAAGAACAGGTTCCTACGAGCAGTACTTC
CATLRTGSYEQYF
>TRBJ2-1|.|.|TRBV28
TGTGCCAGCAGTTTAGACGAGCACGCCTACAATGAGCAGTTCTTC
CASSLDEHAYNEQFF